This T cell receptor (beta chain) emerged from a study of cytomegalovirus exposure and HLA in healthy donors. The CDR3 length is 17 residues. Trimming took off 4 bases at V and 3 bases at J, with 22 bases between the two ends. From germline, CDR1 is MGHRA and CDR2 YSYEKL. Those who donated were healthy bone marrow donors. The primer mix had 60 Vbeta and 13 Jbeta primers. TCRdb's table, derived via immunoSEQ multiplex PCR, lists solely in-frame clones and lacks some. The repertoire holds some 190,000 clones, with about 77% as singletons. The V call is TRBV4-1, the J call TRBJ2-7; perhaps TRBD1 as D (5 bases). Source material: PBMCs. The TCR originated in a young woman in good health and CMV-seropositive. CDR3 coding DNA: TGCGCCAGCAGCCGTCTCCAATTAGGGGCTTTCGACTACGAGCAGTACTTC. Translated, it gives CASSRLQLGAFDYEQYF.